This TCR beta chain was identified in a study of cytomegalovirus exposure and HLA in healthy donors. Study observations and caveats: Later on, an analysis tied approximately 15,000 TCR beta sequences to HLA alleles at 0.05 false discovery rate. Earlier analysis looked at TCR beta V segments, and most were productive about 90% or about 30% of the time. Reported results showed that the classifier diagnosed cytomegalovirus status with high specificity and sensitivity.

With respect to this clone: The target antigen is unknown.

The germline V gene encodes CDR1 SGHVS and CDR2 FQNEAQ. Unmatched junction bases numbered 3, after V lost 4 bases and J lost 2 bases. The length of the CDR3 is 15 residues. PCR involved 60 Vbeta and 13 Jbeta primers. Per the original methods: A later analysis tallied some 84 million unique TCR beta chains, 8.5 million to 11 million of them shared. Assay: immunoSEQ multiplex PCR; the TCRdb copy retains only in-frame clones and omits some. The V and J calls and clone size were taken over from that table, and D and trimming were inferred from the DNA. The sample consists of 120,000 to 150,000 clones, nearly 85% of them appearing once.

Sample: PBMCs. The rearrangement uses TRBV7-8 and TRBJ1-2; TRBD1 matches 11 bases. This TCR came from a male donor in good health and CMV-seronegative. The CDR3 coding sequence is TGTGCCAGCAGCTCCGGGACAGGGGGAAACTATGGCTACACCTTC. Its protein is CASSSGTGGNYGYTF.